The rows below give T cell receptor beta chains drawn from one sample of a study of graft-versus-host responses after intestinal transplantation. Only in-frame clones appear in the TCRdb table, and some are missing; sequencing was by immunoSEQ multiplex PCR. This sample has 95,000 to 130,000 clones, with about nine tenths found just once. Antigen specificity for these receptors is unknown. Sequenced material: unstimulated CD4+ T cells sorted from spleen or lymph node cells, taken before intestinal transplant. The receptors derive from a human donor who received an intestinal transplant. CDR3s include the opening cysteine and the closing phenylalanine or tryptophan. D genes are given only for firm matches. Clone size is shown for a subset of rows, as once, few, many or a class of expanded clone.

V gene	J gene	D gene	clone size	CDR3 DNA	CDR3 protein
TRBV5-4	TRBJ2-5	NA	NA	TGTGCCAGCGGTTCCAGGACAGATTTTCAGGAGACCCAGTACTTC	CASGSRTDFQETQYF
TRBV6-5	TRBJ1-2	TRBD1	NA	TGTGCCAGCAGTTACTCGAATAGGGGGCTGTATGGCTACACCTTC	CASSYSNRGLYGYTF
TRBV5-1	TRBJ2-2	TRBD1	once	TGCGCCAGCAGTCGGGACAGGGAAAGGACCGGGGAGCTGTTTTTT	CASSRDRERTGELFF
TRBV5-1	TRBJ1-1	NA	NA	TGCGCCAGCAGCTTAAGGAGGGTGGGAAACACTGAAGCTTTCTTT	CASSLRRVGNTEAFF
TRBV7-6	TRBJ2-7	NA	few	TGTGCCAGCAGCTTAGTTGGGGGGTTGGCTTGGGAGCAGTACTTC	CASSLVGGLAWEQYF
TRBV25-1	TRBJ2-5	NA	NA	TGTGCCAGCAGTGAGTCCCACAGGGTGGCGCGGGAGACCCAGTACTTC	CASSESHRVARETQYF
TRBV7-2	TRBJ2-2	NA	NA	TGTGCCAGCAGACACACTATAACGACCGGGGAGCTGTTTTTT	CASRHTITTGELFF
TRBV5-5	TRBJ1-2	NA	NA	TGTGCCAGCAGCTTGCTAAGGCGTCGGGACTATGGCTACACCTTC	CASSLLRRRDYGYTF
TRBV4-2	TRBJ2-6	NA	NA	TGTGCCAGCAGCCAAGGTGGGGAGAGGTCTGGGGCCAACGTCCTGACTTTC	CASSQGGERSGANVLTF
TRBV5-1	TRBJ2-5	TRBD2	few	TGCGCCAGCAGCCCCTGGGGACTAGCGGGAAGACCTCAAGAGACCCAGTACTTC	CASSPWGLAGRPQETQYF
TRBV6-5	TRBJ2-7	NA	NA	TGTGCCAGCAGTCAAAACGGCGAGCAGTACTTC	CASSQNGEQYF
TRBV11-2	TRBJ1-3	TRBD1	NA	TGTGCCAGCAGCTTCCCAGACAGGGGCTCTGGAAACACCATATATTTT	CASSFPDRGSGNTIYF
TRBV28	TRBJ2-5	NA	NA	TGTGCCAGCAGTTTTGTCCAGGGGTTTTTGGAGACCCAGTACTTC	CASSFVQGFLETQYF
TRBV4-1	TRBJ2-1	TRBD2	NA	TGCGCCAGCAGCCTTAATCTCGGACTAGCGGTTTACAATGAGCAGTTCTTC	CASSLNLGLAVYNEQFF
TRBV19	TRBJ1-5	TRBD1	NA	TGTGCCAGTAGTGATCGACAACAGGGGGCAGGGCAGCCCCAGCATTTT	CASSDRQQGAGQPQHF
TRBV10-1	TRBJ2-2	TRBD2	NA	TGCGCCAGCAGTGAGTGGGCTAGCGGAACCGGGGAGCTGTTTTTT	CASSEWASGTGELFF
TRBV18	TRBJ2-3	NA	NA	TGTGCCAGCTCACCAATTGCACAGAGCACAGATACGCAGTATTTT	CASSPIAQSTDTQYF
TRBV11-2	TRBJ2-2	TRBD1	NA	TGTGCCAGCAGCTCGAGCCCGACAGGGGGCGAGACCGGGGAGCTGTTTTTT	CASSSSPTGGETGELFF
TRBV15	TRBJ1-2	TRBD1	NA	TGTGCCATCAGCAGACGGGACAGACGCATTGGCTACACCTTC	CAISRRDRRIGYTF
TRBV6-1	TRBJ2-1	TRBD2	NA	TGTGCCAGCAGAGCGGGAGGGCCATTTTACAATGAGCAGTTCTTC	CASRAGGPFYNEQFF
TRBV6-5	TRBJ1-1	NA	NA	TGTGCCAGCAGTTTTCCAGGGATCAGTGAAGCTTTCTTT	CASSFPGISEAFF
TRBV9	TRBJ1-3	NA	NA	TGTGCCAGCAGCGTAGTCGGAAGGCGGGGTCCTGGAAACACCATATATTTT	CASSVVGRRGPGNTIYF
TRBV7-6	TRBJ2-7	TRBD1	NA	TGTGCCAGCAGCCTCGGGACAGCCTACGAGCAGTACTTC	CASSLGTAYEQYF
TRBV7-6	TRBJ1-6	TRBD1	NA	TGTGCCAGCAGCTCCGGGACAGGCCTTAATTCACCCCTCCACTTT	CASSSGTGLNSPLHF
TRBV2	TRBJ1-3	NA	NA	TGTGCCAGCATTCCATCTAGCTCTGGAAACACCATATATTTT	CASIPSSSGNTIYF
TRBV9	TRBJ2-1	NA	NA	TGTGCCAGCAGCCCCCCGGCAGGGATGGGCTACAATGAGCAGTTCTTC	CASSPPAGMGYNEQFF
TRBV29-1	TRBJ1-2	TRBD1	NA	TGCAGCGTCGCTGCCCGGGACAGGACCTCCTATGGCTACACCTTC	CSVAARDRTSYGYTF
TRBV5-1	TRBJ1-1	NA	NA	TGCGCCAGCAGCTTGGCCACAGGGAAGAACACTGAAGCTTTCTTT	CASSLATGKNTEAFF
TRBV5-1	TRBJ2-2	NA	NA	TGCGCCAGCAGCTTGGAGGGGGGGCGCGGCACCGGGGAGCTGTTTTTT	CASSLEGGRGTGELFF
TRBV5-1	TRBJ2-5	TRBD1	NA	TGCGCCAGCAGCTCCTCCAGGGGGTGGGAGACCCAGTACTTC	CASSSSRGWETQYF
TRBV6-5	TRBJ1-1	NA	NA	TGTGCCAGCAGTTACTCCGACAGGAGGAACACTGAAGCTTTCTTT	CASSYSDRRNTEAFF
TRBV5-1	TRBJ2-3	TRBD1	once	TGCGCCAGCAGCCTAGGGGGCGCGACAGATACGCAGTATTTT	CASSLGGATDTQYF
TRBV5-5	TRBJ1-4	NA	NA	TGTGCCAGCAGCTTTGACGGGGTAATAACTAATGAAAAACTGTTTTTT	CASSFDGVITNEKLFF
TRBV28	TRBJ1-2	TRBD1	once	TGTGCCAGCAGTTTGACAGGGACAGGCACTCTTAACTATGGCTACACCTTC	CASSLTGTGTLNYGYTF
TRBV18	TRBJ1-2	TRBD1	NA	TGTGCCAGCTCAGCCGACAGGGGGGACGGCTACACCTTC	CASSADRGDGYTF
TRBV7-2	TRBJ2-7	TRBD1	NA	TGTGCCAGCAGCTTAGACAGGGGGCCCTACGAGCAGTACTTC	CASSLDRGPYEQYF
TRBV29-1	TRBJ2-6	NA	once	TGCAGCGTCGAGAGCTCTGGGGCCAACGTCCTGACTTTC	CSVESSGANVLTF
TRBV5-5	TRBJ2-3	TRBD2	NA	TGTGCCAGCAGCCCCCGGGAGGGAGGACCTACAGATACGCAGTATTTT	CASSPREGGPTDTQYF
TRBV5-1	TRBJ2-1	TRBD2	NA	TGCGCCAGCAGCTTGGCGGGAGGAACCTACAATGAGCAGTTCTTC	CASSLAGGTYNEQFF
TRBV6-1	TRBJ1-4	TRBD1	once	TGTGCCAGCAGTCCCCGTGGGACAGGGGATGAAAAACTGTTTTTT	CASSPRGTGDEKLFF
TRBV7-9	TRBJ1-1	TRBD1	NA	TGTGCCAGCAGCATCACAGGGGGCGGAATAGCTTTCTTT	CASSITGGGIAFF
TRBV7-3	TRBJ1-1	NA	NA	TGTGCCAGCAGCTTAACGGGGGGGAACACTGAAGCTTTCTTT	CASSLTGGNTEAFF
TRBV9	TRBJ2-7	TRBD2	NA	TGTGCCAGCAGCCCCCCGTCAAGCGGGGGGCACAATAGGCAGTACTTC	CASSPPSSGGHNRQYF
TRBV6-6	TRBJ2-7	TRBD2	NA	TGTGCCAGCAGTTACTCGAAGCCGGGGGGGGGCTACGAGCAGTACTTC	CASSYSKPGGGYEQYF
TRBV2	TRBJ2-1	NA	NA	TGTGCCAGCGCAACCTGGAGAGAATACAATGAGCAGTTCTTC	CASATWREYNEQFF
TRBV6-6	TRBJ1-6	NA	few	TGTGCCAGCAGTTCCCCGGGTAAACGTTCACCCCTCCACTTT	CASSSPGKRSPLHF
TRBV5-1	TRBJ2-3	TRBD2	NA	TGCGCCAGCAGCTGGCGCACTAGCGGGAGTGCAGATACGCAGTATTTT	CASSWRTSGSADTQYF
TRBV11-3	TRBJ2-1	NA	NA	TGTGCCAGCAGCAGGAGGGACTACAATGAGCAGTTCTTC	CASSRRDYNEQFF
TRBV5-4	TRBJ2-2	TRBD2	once	TGTGCCAGCAGCTTGGTAGCGGGGGGGCGCACCGGGGAGCTGTTTTTT	CASSLVAGGRTGELFF
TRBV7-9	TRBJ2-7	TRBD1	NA	TGTGCCAGCAGCTTAAGGGCAGGGGGCTCCTACGAGCAGTACTTC	CASSLRAGGSYEQYF
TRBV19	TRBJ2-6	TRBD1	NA	TGTGCCAGTGGACAGGGCGGCATCTCTGGGGCCAACGTCCTGACTTTC	CASGQGGISGANVLTF
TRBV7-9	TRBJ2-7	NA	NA	TGTGCCAGCAGAAATACGGGGATAGGGGGCTACGAGCAGTACTTC	CASRNTGIGGYEQYF